A selection of T cell receptor beta chains follows, all from one sample in a study of blood T cell repertoires in COVID-19. The protocol was immunoSEQ multiplex PCR, while the TCRdb copy is restricted to in-frame clones and leaves out a portion. The sample shows roughly 130,000 clones, about nine tenths of them seen only once. The specimen was peripheral blood. The receptors shown here come from a man aged 35-49 years with acute or convalescent COVID-19. Each CDR3 is given with its conserved first and last residue. Fields, in order: J gene, V gene, D gene, clone size, CDR3 protein, CDR3 DNA. The D gene is left open where the match is weak. Only some rows state a clone size, as once, few, many or a class for expanded clones.

TRBJ1-2 TRBV6-5 TRBD1 - CASSSRDRGNYGYTF TGTGCCAGCAGTTCCCGGGACAGGGGAAACTATGGCTACACCTTC
TRBJ1-2 TRBV4-1 - - CASSQTPGLPPNYGYTF TGCGCCAGCAGCCAAACGCCGGGACTGCCCCCTAACTATGGCTACACCTTC
TRBJ1-2 TRBV7-2 TRBD1 once CASSATTGGYGYTF TGTGCCAGCAGCGCGACGACAGGGGGATATGGCTACACCTTC
TRBJ1-2 TRBV19 TRBD1 - CASSTDRGGYGYTF TGTGCCAGCTCTACGGACAGGGGTGGGTATGGCTACACCTTC
TRBJ1-4 TRBV2 TRBD1 - CAIQGIVEKLFF TGTGCCATACAGGGGATTGTAGAAAAACTGTTTTTT
TRBJ1-2 TRBV5-1 - - CASSLGQTDYGYTF TGCGCCAGCAGCTTGGGACAGACTGACTATGGCTACACCTTC
TRBJ2-2 TRBV11-2 TRBD1 - CASSWDRNTGELFF TGTGCCAGCAGCTGGGACAGGAACACCGGGGAGCTGTTTTTT
TRBJ2-6 TRBV12-3/TRBV12-4 - - CASRAGGANVLTF TGTGCCAGCAGGGCGGGGGGGGCCAACGTCCTGACTTTC
TRBJ1-2 TRBV5-4 - - CASSLGSASYGYTF TGTGCCAGCAGCTTGGGGTCCGCCAGCTATGGCTACACCTTC
TRBJ2-7 TRBV3-1/TRBV3-2 - - CASSPATGYEQYF TGTGCCAGCAGCCCTGCGACAGGCTACGAGCAGTACTTC
TRBJ2-5 TRBV7-6 TRBD1 - CASSFDRGYQETQYF TGTGCCAGCAGTTTCGACAGGGGGTACCAAGAGACCCAGTACTTC
TRBJ1-2 TRBV27 - - CASSFQQGNYGYTF TGTGCCAGCAGTTTTCAACAGGGAAACTATGGCTACACCTTC
TRBJ1-1 TRBV29-1 TRBD1 - CSVVTGLADTEAFF TGCAGCGTTGTGACAGGGCTCGCAGACACTGAAGCTTTCTTT
TRBJ2-7 TRBV20-1 TRBD1 - CSAQGEREQYF TGCAGTGCCCAGGGGGAGCGCGAGCAGTACTTC
TRBJ1-2 TRBV5-4 TRBD1 few CASSKGQDRYYGYTF TGTGCCAGCAGCAAAGGACAGGATCGGTACTATGGCTACACCTTC
TRBJ2-1 TRBV7-8 TRBD1 - CASSLGDRGNNEQFF TGTGCCAGCAGCTTAGGCGACAGGGGCAACAATGAGCAGTTCTTC
TRBJ2-7 TRBV19 - - CASSRDTAYEQYF TGTGCCAGTAGTAGGGACACGGCCTACGAGCAGTACTTC
TRBJ1-2 TRBV25-1 - - CASSAGVDGYTF TGTGCCAGCAGTGCAGGGGTAGATGGCTACACCTTC
TRBJ2-1 TRBV11-2 TRBD2 - CASRTSPSSYNEQFF TGTGCCAGCAGGACTAGCCCCAGCTCCTACAATGAGCAGTTCTTC
TRBJ1-2 TRBV19 - - CASSPGLWGGGIGYTF TGTGCCAGTAGCCCCGGCCTATGGGGAGGGGGGATCGGCTACACCTTC
TRBJ1-2 TRBV5-1 TRBD1 - CASSEPQDRGPGYTF TGCGCCAGCAGCGAACCACAGGACAGGGGGCCTGGCTACACCTTC
TRBJ1-3 TRBV11-2 TRBD1 - CASSAKLDRAGNTIYF TGTGCCAGCAGCGCAAAACTCGACAGGGCCGGAAACACCATATATTTT